The T cell receptor (beta chain) described here comes from a study of CD8 T cells in Susac syndrome. RNA in amounts of roughly 0.45 to 1 ug was reverse transcribed with random hexamers. A multiplex approach, immunoSEQ multiplex PCR, amplified TCR beta CDR3 across 54 Vbeta and 13 Jbeta. MiXCR was run by TCRdb on the immunoSEQ multiplex PCR reads, yielding one entry per CDR3 protein. The sample records about 94,000 distinct CDR3 sequences, roughly 94% being singletons. Germline CDR1 reads LGHNA; CDR2 reads YNFKEQ. The ends lost 2 bases at V and 5 bases at J; junction bases unmatched: 7. The CDR3 is 17 amino acids.

What was sequenced was CD4+ T cells from PBMCs. V gene TRBV4-2 combines with J gene TRBJ2-3; 13 bases line up with TRBD2. The receptor was isolated from a human donor with Susac syndrome. CDR3: CASSQITGTSGEDTQYF. The CDR3 coding sequence is TGTGCCAGCAGCCAAATTACCGGGACTAGCGGGGAAGATACGCAGTATTTT.